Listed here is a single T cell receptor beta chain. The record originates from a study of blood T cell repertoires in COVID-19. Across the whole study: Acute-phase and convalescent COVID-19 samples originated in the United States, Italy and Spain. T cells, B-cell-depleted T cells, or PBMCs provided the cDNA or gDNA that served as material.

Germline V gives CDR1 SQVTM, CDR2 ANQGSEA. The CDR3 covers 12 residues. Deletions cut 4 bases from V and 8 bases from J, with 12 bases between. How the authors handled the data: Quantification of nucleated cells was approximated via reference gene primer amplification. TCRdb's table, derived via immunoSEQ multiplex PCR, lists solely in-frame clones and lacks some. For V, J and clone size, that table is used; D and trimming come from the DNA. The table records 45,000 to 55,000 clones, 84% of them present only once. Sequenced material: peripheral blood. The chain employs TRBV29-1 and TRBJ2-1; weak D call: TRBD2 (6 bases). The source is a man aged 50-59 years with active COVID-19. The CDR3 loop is CSVGGGYDEQFF. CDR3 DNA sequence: TGCAGCGTTGGTGGGGGGTACGATGAGCAGTTCTTC.